This TCR beta chain appears in the sequencing data of a study of T cell responses to AZD1222 COVID-19 vaccine. About the study: Second-dose schedules of about 4 or about 12 weeks were combined.

TCRdb's copy holds only in-frame clones and misses some; the assay was immunoSEQ multiplex PCR. The table has about 170,000 clones, around 89% seen once. The CDR3 sequence is 13 residues long. Trimming cost V 6 bases and J 5 bases; bases outside gene matches: 5. CDR1 is SQVTM and CDR2 is ANQGSEA in the germline V gene. The sequences come from peripheral blood, collected on day 0 of AZD1222 vaccination. This chain joins TRBV29-1 and TRBJ2-2; 8 bases match TRBD1. This TCR was sampled from an adult in good health. CDR3 protein: CSVRTGTTGELFF. The CDR3 DNA sequence: TGCAGCGTAAGGACAGGGACGACCGGGGAGCTGTTTTTT.